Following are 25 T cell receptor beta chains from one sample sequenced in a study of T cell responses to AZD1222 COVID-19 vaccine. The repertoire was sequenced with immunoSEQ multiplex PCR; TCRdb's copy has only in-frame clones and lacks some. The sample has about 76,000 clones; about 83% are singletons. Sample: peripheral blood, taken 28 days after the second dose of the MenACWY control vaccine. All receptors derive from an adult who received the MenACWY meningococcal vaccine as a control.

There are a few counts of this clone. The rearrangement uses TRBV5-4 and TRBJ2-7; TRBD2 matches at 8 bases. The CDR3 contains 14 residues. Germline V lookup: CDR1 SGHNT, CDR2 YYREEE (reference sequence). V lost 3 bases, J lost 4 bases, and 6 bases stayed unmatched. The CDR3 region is CASSSSGSAYEQYF. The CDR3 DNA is TGTGCCAGCAGCTCCAGCGGGAGTGCTTACGAGCAGTACTTC.

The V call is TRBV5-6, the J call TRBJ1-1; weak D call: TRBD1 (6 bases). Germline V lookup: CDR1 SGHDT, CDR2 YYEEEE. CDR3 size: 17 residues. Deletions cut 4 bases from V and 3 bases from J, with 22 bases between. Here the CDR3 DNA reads TGTGCCAGCAGCCCTCTTACGACAGGAAGGGGGGACACTGAAGCTTTCTTT. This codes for CASSPLTTGRGDTEAFF.

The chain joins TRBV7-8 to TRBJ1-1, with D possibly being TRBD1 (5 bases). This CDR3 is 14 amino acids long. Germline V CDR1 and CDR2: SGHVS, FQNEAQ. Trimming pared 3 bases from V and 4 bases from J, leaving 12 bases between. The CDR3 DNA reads TGTGCCAGCAGCTTGTTCGAGGGGTCCACTGAAGCTTTCTTT. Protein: CASSLFEGSTEAFF. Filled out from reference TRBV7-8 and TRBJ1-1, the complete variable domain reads GAGVSQSPRYKVAKRGQDVALRCDPISGHVSLFWYQQALGQGPEFLTYFQNEAQLDKSGLPSDRFFAERPEGSVSTLKIQRTQQEDSAVYLCASSLFEGSTEAFFGQGTRLTVV.

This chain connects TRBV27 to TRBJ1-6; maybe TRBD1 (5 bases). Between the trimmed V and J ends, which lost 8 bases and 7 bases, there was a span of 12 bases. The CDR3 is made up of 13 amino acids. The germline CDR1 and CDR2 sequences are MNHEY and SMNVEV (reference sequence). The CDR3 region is CASSPGPNSPLHF. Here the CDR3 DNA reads TGTGCCAGCTCACCGGGACCCAATTCACCCCTCCACTTT.

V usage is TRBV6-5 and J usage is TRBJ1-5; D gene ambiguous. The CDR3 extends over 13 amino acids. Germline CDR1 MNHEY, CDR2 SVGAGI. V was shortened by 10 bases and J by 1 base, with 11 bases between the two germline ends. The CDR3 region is CATSYGSNQPQHF. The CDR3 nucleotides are TGTGCCACCTCTTACGGGAGCAATCAGCCCCAGCATTTT.

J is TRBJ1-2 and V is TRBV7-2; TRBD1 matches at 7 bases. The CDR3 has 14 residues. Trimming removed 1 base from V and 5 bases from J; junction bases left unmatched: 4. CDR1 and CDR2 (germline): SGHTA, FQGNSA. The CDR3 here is CASSLEGQAYGYTF. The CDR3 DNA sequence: TGTGCCAGCAGCTTAGAAGGACAGGCATATGGCTACACCTTC.

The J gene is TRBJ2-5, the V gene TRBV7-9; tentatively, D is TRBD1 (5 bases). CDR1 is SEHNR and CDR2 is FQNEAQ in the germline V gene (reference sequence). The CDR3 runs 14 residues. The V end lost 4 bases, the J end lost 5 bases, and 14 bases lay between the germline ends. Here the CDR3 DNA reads TGTGCCAGCAGCTCAGGGATAACCCCGGAGACCCAGTACTTC. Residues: CASSSGITPETQYF.

CDR3 sequence (DNA): TGTGCCAGCAGTTTTCGGGACCTCAGGAACGCGGATACGCAGTATTTT. It is translated as CASSFRDLRNADTQYF. The chain combines TRBV28 with TRBJ2-3; the D call may be TRBD1 or TRBD2 (5 bases each). The CDR3 runs to 16 residues. Looked up from germline, CDR1 is MDHEN and CDR2 is SYDVKM. Deletions cut 3 bases from V and 6 bases from J, with 19 bases between.

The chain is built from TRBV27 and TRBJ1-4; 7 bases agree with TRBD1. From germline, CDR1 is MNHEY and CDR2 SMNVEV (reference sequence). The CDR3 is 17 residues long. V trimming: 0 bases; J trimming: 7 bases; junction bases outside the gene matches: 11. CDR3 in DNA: TGTGCCAGCAGTTTATCGAACGTAGGACAGGTTACTGAAAAACTGTTTTTT. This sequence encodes CASSLSNVGQVTEKLFF.

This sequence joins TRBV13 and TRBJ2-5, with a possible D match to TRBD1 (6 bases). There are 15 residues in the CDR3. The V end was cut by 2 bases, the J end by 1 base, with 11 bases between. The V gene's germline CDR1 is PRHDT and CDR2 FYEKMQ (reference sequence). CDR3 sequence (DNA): TGTGCCAGCAGCTTATCCGGGACACTCCAAGAGACCCAGTACTTC. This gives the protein CASSLSGTLQETQYF. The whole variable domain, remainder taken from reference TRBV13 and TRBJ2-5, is AAGVIQSPRHLIKEKRETATLKCYPIPRHDTVYWYQQGPGQDPQFLISFYEKMQSDKGSIPDRFSAQQFSDYHSELNMSSLELGDSALYFCASSLSGTLQETQYFGPGTRLLVL.

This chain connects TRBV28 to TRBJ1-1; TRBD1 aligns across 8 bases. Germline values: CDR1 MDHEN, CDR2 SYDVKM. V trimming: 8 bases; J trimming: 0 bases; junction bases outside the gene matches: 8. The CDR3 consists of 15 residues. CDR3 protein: CASLLTGAMNTEAFF. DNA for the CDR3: TGTGCCAGCCTATTGACAGGGGCTATGAACACTGAAGCTTTCTTT.

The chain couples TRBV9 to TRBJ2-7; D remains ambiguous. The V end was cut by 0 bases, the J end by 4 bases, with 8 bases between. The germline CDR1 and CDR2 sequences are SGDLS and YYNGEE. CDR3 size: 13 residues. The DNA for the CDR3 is TGTGCCAGCAGCGTAGCTTTGGGTTACGAGCAGTACTTC. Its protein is CASSVALGYEQYF.

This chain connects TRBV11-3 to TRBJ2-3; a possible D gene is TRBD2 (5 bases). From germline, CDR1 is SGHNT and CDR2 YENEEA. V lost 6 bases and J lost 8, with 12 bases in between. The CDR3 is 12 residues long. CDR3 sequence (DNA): TGTGCCAGCAGTCCGGGGAGAGGTACGCAGTATTTT. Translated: CASSPGRGTQYF.

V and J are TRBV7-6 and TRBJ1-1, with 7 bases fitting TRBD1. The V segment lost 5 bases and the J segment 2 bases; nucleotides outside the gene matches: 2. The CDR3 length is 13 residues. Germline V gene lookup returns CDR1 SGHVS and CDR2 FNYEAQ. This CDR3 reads CASSQGENTEAFF. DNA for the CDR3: TGTGCCAGCAGCCAGGGGGAAAACACTGAAGCTTTCTTT. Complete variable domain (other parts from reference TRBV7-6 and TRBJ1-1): GAGVSQSPRYKVTKRGQDVALRCDPISGHVSLYWYRQALGQGPEFLTYFNYEAQQDKSGLPNDRFSAERPEGSISTLTIQRTEQRDSAMYRCASSQGENTEAFFGQGTRLTVV.

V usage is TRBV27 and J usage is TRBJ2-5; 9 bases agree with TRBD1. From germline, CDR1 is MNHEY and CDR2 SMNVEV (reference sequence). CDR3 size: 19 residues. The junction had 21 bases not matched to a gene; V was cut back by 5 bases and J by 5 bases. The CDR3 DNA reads TGTGCCAGCAGTCCGTTAGGGACAGGACGAACAGGGGGCGAGGAGACCCAGTACTTC. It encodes CASSPLGTGRTGGEETQYF.

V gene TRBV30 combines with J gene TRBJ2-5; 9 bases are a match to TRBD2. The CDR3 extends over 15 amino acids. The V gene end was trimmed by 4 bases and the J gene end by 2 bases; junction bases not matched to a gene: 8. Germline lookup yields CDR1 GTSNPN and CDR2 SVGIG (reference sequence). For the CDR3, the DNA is TGTGCCTGGAAACGAGGACTAGCGCAACAAGAGACCCAGTACTTC. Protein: CAWKRGLAQQETQYF.

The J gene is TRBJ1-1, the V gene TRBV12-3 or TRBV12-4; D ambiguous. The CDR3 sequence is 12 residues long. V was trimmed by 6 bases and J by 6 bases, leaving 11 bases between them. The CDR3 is CASSLSGAEAFF. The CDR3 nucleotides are TGTGCCAGCAGCCTATCGGGTGCTGAAGCTTTCTTT.

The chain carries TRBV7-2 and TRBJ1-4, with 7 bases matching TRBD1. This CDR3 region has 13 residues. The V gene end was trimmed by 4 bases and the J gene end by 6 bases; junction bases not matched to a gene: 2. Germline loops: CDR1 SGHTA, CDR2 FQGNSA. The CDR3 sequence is CASSSTGYEKLFF. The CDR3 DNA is TGTGCCAGCAGCTCGACAGGGTATGAAAAACTGTTTTTT.

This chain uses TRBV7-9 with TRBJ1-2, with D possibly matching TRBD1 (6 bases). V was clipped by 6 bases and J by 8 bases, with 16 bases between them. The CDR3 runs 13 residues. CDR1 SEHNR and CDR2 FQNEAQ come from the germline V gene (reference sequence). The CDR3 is CASSHQWGRGYTF. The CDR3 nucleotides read TGTGCCAGCAGTCACCAATGGGGGCGAGGCTACACCTTC.

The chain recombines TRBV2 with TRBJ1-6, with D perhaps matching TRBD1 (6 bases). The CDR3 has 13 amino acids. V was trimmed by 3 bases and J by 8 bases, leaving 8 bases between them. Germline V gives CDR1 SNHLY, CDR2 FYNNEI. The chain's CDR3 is CASSEDSHSPLHF. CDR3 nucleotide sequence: TGTGCCAGCAGTGAGGACAGTCATTCACCCCTCCACTTT.

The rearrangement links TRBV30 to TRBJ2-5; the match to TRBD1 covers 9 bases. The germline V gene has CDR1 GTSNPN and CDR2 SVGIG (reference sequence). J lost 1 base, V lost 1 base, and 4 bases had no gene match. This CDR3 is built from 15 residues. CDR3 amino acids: CAWSAGGQGQETQYF. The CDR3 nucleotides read TGTGCCTGGAGTGCCGGGGGACAGGGCCAAGAGACCCAGTACTTC.

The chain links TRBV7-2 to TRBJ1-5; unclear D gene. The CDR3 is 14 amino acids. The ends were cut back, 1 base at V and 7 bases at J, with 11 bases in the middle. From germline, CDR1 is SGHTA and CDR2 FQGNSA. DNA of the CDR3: TGTGCCAGCAGCTTAGGAAGCTATTGGCAGCCCCAGCATTTT. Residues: CASSLGSYWQPQHF.

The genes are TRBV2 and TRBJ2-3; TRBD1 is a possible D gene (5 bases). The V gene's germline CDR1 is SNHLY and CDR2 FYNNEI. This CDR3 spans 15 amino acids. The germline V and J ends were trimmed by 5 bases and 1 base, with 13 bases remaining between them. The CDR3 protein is CASSNQGWGTDTQYF. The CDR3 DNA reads TGTGCCAGCAGTAACCAGGGTTGGGGCACAGATACGCAGTATTTT.

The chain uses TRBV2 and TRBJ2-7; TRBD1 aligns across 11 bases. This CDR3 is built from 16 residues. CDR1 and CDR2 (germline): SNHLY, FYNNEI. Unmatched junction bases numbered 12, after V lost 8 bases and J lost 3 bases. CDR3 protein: CASPRWDRGFNYEQYF. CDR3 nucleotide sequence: TGTGCCAGCCCGAGATGGGACAGGGGGTTTAACTACGAGCAGTACTTC.

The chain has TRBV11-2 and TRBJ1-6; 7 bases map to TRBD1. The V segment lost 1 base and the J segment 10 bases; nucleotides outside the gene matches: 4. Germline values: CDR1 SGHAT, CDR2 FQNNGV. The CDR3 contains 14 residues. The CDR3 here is CASSLGRGESPLHF. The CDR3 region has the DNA TGTGCCAGCAGCTTAGGCAGGGGGGAGTCACCCCTCCACTTT.